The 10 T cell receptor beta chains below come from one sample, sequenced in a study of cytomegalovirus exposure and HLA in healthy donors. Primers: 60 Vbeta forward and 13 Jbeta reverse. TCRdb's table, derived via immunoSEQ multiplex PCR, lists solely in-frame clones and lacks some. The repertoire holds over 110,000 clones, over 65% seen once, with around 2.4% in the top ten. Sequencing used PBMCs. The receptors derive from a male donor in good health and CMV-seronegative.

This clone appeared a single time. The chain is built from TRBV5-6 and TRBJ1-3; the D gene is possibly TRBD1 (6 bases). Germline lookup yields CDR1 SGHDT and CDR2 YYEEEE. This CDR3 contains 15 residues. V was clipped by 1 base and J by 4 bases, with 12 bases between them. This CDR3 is CASSLLGASGNTIYF. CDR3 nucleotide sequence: TGTGCCAGCAGCTTGTTGGGGGCTTCGGGAAACACCATATATTTT.

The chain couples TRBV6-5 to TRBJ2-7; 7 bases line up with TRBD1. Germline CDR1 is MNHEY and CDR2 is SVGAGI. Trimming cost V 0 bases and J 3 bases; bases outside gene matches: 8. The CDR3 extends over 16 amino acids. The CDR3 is CASSYSSGQEIYEQYF. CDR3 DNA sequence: TGTGCCAGCAGTTACTCATCCGGACAGGAGATCTACGAGCAGTACTTC.

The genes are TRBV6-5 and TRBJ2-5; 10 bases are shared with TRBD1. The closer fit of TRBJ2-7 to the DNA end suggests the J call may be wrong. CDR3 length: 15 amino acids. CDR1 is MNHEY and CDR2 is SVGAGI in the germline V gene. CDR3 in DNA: TGTGCCAGCAGTTACTCGGGGACAGGGGACGACGAGCAGTACTTC. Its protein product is CASSYSGTGDDEQYF.

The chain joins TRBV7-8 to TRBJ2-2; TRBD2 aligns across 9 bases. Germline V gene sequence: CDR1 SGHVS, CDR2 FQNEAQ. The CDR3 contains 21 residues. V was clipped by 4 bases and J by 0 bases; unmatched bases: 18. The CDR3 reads CASSSLPPRAGGPTNTGELFF. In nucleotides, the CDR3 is TGTGCCAGCAGCTCCCTCCCACCCAGAGCGGGAGGACCGACGAACACCGGGGAGCTGTTTTTT.

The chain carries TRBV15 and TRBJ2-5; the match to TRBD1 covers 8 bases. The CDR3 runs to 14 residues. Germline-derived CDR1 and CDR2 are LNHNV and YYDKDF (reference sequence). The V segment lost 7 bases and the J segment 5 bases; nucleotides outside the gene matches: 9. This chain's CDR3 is CATNMDRVGETQYF. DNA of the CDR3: TGTGCCACCAACATGGACAGGGTGGGGGAGACCCAGTACTTC.

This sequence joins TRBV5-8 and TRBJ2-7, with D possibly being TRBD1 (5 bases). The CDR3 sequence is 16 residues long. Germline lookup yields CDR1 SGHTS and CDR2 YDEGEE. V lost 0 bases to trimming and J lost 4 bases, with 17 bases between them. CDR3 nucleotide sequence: TGTGCCAGCAGCTTGGACTTCTCAGGGCCGCGATACGAGCAGTACTTC. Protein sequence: CASSLDFSGPRYEQYF.

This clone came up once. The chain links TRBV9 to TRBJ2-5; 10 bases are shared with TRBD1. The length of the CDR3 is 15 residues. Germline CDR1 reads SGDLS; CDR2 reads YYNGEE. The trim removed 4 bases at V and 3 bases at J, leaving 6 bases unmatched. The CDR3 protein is CASSLLGTGEETQYF. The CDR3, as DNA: TGTGCCAGCAGCCTTCTAGGGACAGGGGAAGAGACCCAGTACTTC.

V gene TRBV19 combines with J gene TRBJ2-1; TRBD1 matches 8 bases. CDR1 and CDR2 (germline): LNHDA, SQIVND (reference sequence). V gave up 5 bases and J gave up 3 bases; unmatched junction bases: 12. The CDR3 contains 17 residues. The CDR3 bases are TGTGCCAGTAGTCCGGTCCACGGGACAGGCCTCTACAATGAGCAGTTCTTC. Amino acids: CASSPVHGTGLYNEQFF.

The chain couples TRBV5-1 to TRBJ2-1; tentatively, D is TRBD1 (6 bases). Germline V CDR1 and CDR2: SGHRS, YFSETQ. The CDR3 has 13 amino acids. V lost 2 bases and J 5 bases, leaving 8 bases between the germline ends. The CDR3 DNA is TGCGCCAGCAGCTTCGGACAGAACAATGAGCAGTTCTTC. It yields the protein CASSFGQNNEQFF.

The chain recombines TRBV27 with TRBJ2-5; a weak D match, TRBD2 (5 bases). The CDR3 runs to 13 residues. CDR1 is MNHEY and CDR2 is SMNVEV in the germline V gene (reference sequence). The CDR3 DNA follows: TGTGCAGTGGGAGACGGACCGGGCTGGACCCAGTACTTC. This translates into CAVGDGPGWTQYF.